The clone carrying this T cell receptor beta chain was counted at least ten times. This record belongs to a study of T cells in Graves' hyperthyroidism and ophthalmopathy. Exclusion of a patient resulted from uncontrolled infection, other autoimmune disease, pregnancy or lactation. Diagnoses used clinical symptoms, serum thyroxine and TRAb, thyroid ultrasound and orbital computed tomography. Germline V gene sequence: CDR1 SNHLY, CDR2 FYNNEI. The germline V and J ends were trimmed by 9 bases and 1 base, with 12 bases remaining between them. The CDR3 consists of 13 residues. Authors of the study amplified TCR beta CDR3 regions from RNA transcripts. HTBI primers drove first-round RT-PCR of the TCR CDR3. TCRdb re-called the multiplex PCR reads with MiXCR, one entry per CDR3 protein. The repertoire has 500,000 to 550,000 distinct CDR3 sequences, 15% to 20% of them found once; the top ten carry less than 55%.

The sequencing input was blood. V gene TRBV2 combines with J gene TRBJ1-1; D not certain. The origin of this receptor is a man aged 35-49 years with Graves' ophthalmopathy. The CDR3 region has the DNA TGTGCCAGTATAGAAGAAACGAACACTGAAGCTTTCTTT. Translation: CASIEETNTEAFF.